The 10 T cell receptor beta chains listed next were all sequenced from one sample in a study of T cell responses to AZD1222 COVID-19 vaccine. TCRdb's copy holds only in-frame clones and misses some; the assay was immunoSEQ multiplex PCR. The sample carries about 180,000 clones, about 86% recorded once. The sample was peripheral blood, taken on day 0 of AZD1222 vaccination. Every receptor here comes from an adult in good health.

For the CDR3, the DNA is TGTGCCAGCAGCCAAACAGACGGTCCTAGTGAAAAACTGTTTTTT. As protein: CASSQTDGPSEKLFF. V and J are TRBV3-1 (or the pseudogene TRBV3-2) and TRBJ1-4; D not certain. Germline V gene sequence: CDR1 LGHDT, CDR2 YNNKEL (reference sequence). Between the trimmed V and J ends, which lost 2 bases and 7 bases, there was a span of 14 bases. This CDR3 has 15 residues.

The chain recombines TRBV7-3 with TRBJ2-2; D is unresolved. V shed 5 bases and J shed 0 bases, with 7 bases lying between them. Looked up from germline, CDR1 is SGHTA and CDR2 is FQGTGA. The length of the CDR3 is 14 residues. The CDR3 reads CASSLYTNTGELFF. The CDR3 coding sequence is TGTGCCAGCAGCCTCTACACGAACACCGGGGAGCTGTTTTTT.

This clone was found once. The rearrangement links TRBV7-9 to TRBJ1-4; D call uncertain. V lost 3 bases to trimming and J lost 4 bases, with 6 bases between them. CDR3 length: 13 amino acids. Germline V lookup: CDR1 SEHNR, CDR2 FQNEAQ (reference sequence). Written as DNA, the CDR3 is TGTGCCAGCAGCTTGTTTGGTAATGAAAAACTGTTTTTT. Amino acids: CASSLFGNEKLFF.

This sequence joins TRBV5-8 and TRBJ2-1; D is unclear. CDR1 is SGHTS, CDR2 YDEGEE, per germline. CDR3 length equals 14 residues. The V end was cut by 1 base, the J end by 4 bases, with 9 bases between. The CDR3 bases are TGTGCCAGCAGCTTGCTACAGCTTTACAATGAGCAGTTCTTC. It yields the protein CASSLLQLYNEQFF.

The rearrangement links TRBV28 to TRBJ1-6; the match to TRBD1 covers 7 bases. The V and J ends lost 4 bases and 7 bases, in that order; junction bases with no gene match: 7. The CDR3 totals 15 residues. Germline V gene sequence: CDR1 MDHEN, CDR2 SYDVKM. CDR3 loop: CASSSPGTVNSPLHF. The CDR3 DNA is TGTGCCAGCAGTTCCCCCGGGACAGTGAATTCACCCCTCCACTTT.

V usage is TRBV18 and J usage is TRBJ1-1; D perhaps matches TRBD1 (6 bases). Per germline, CDR1 KGHSH and CDR2 LQKENI. This CDR3 is 16 amino acids long. The V end was cut by 3 bases, the J end by 0 bases, with 14 bases between. The CDR3 coding sequence is TGTGCCAGCTCACCCGGGAGGGGGTTCATGAACACTGAAGCTTTCTTT. Protein sequence: CASSPGRGFMNTEAFF. The complete variable domain, with remaining parts taken from reference TRBV18 and TRBJ1-1, reads NAGVMQNPRHLVRRRGQEARLRCSPMKGHSHVYWYRQLPEEGLKFMVYLQKENIIDESGMPKERFSAEFPKEGPSILRIQQVVRGDSAAYFCASSPGRGFMNTEAFFGQGTRLTVV.

The CDR3 DNA reads as TGTGCCAGCAGCCATAAAGTAGCAGGGCGGGAGACCCAGTACTTC. This sequence encodes CASSHKVAGRETQYF. This chain links TRBV3-1 (or the pseudogene TRBV3-2) with TRBJ2-5, with TRBD1 as a possible D gene (5 bases). CDR1 is LGHDT, CDR2 YNNKEL, per germline (reference sequence). The V end was cut by 3 bases, the J end by 5 bases, with 16 bases between. The length of the CDR3 is 15 residues.

V gene TRBV9 combines with J gene TRBJ2-2; 7 bases align to TRBD2. The germline V gene has CDR1 SGDLS and CDR2 YYNGEE. This CDR3 contains 16 residues. V dropped 1 base and J dropped 0; count of bases not matched to a gene: 3. CDR3 DNA: TGTGCCAGCAGCGTAATGGCGGGGGCGAACACCGGGGAGCTGTTTTTT. It translates to CASSVMAGANTGELFF.

This clone was seen only once. DNA of the CDR3: TGTGCCAGTGAACTTACGAGCAGGGGGCGGACTGAAGCTTTCTTT. Its translation is CASELTSRGRTEAFF. V usage is TRBV19 and J usage is TRBJ1-1; TRBD1 matches 8 bases. Germline V CDR1 and CDR2: LNHDA, SQIVND (reference sequence). CDR3 length equals 15 residues. V lost 8 bases, J lost 5 bases, and 13 bases stayed unmatched.

The chain is built from TRBV7-2 and TRBJ2-3; D could derive from TRBD1 or TRBD2 (5 bases each). The CDR3 is 15 residues long. Trimming stripped 1 base from V and 5 bases from J, with 13 bases between. In germline, CDR1 is SGHTA, CDR2 FQGNSA. The CDR3 reads CASSLGGLAIDTQYF. In DNA form, the CDR3 reads TGTGCCAGCAGCTTAGGGGGCCTAGCAATAGATACGCAGTATTTT.